Presented here are 12 T cell receptor beta chains from one specimen sequenced in a study of cytomegalovirus exposure and HLA in healthy donors. PCR involved 60 Vbeta and 13 Jbeta primers. Some clones are missing from TCRdb's copy, which holds only in-frame ones; the method was immunoSEQ multiplex PCR. The table shows roughly 100,000 clones, with over 80% occurring only once. Sequencing input: PBMCs. The receptors were gathered from a man aged 35 to 55 in good health and CMV-seronegative.

This sequence joins TRBV5-4 and TRBJ1-1; 8 bases map to TRBD1. This CDR3 comprises 15 residues. The ends lost 2 bases at V and 6 bases at J; junction bases unmatched: 9. CDR1 SGHNT and CDR2 YYREEE come from the germline V gene (reference sequence). The CDR3 DNA reads as TGTGCCAGCAGCTTATCAGGGGGCAGTGAGGCTGAAGCTTTCTTT. As protein: CASSLSGGSEAEAFF.

The gene calls are TRBV29-1 and TRBJ2-7, with 11 positions matching TRBD1. The CDR3 runs to 14 residues. In germline, CDR1 is SQVTM, CDR2 ANQGSEA. Trimming cost V 4 bases and J 5 bases; bases outside gene matches: 7. CDR3 in amino acids: CSVVPGQGADEQYF. CDR3 bases: TGCAGCGTTGTTCCCGGACAGGGGGCAGACGAGCAGTACTTC.

In this sample, this clone turned up once. This chain links TRBV9 with TRBJ2-3; 10 bases are shared with TRBD2. The CDR3 is 17 amino acids. The germline V gene has CDR1 SGDLS and CDR2 YYNGEE. The trim removed 2 bases at V and 4 bases at J, leaving 10 bases unmatched. The DNA of the CDR3 is TGTGCCAGCAGCGTCTCTAGCGGGGGTTCATGGCCAGATACGCAGTATTTT. This gives the protein CASSVSSGGSWPDTQYF.

This chain joins TRBV28 and TRBJ1-2, with D tentatively TRBD1 (6 bases). Trimming shortened V by 1 base and J by 4 bases, and 13 bases separated the two germline ends. The CDR3 is 15 amino acids. The V gene's germline CDR1 is MDHEN and CDR2 SYDVKM. DNA of the CDR3: TGTGCCAGCAGTTTATCCCCAGGGGCAGGCTATGGCTACACCTTC. As protein: CASSLSPGAGYGYTF.

The chain has TRBV30 and TRBJ1-5, with 7 bases aligning to TRBD1. V lost 0 bases, J lost 7 bases, and 12 bases stayed unmatched. This CDR3 has 16 amino acids. Germline assignment: CDR1 GTSNPN and CDR2 SVGIG (reference sequence). In DNA, the CDR3 is TGTGCCTGGAGTGTCGGGACAGTCCGGGTTGGGCAGCCCCAGCATTTT. Residues: CAWSVGTVRVGQPQHF. The variable domain in full, completed from reference TRBV30 and TRBJ1-5, reads SQTIHQWPATLVQPVGSPLSLECTVEGTSNPNLYWYRQAAGRGLQLLFYSVGIGQISSEVPQNLSASRPQDRQFILSSKKLLLSDSGFYLCAWSVGTVRVGQPQHFGDGTRLSIL.

V and J are TRBV30 and TRBJ1-2, with 9 bases that match TRBD1. This CDR3 contains 15 residues. J lost 1 base, V lost 5 bases, and 8 bases had no gene match. In germline, CDR1 is GTSNPN, CDR2 SVGIG (reference sequence). CDR3 sequence (DNA): TGTGCCTGGCAAACCCCGGGACAGGGTAACTATGGCTACACCTTC. Translation gives CAWQTPGQGNYGYTF.

This chain connects TRBV9 to TRBJ2-5, with 9 bases identical to TRBD1. CDR1 and CDR2 (germline): SGDLS, YYNGEE. The CDR3 has 17 amino acids. Trimming cost V 2 bases and J 4 bases; bases outside gene matches: 12. The CDR3 bases are TGTGCCAGCAGCGTCACAGGGGGCTGGGGTCTCGGAGAGACCCAGTACTTC. Translated, it gives CASSVTGGWGLGETQYF.

This clone was counted a single time. The V and J genes are TRBV13 and TRBJ2-7, with TRBD2 matching over 9 bases. CDR1 is PRHDT and CDR2 is FYEKMQ in the germline V gene (reference sequence). The CDR3 has 16 amino acids. The V gene end was trimmed by 5 bases and the J gene end by 3 bases; junction bases not matched to a gene: 11. Here the CDR3 reads CASSGGGEDRIYEQYF. CDR3 sequence (DNA): TGTGCCAGCAGCGGCGGGGGGGAGGACAGGATCTACGAGCAGTACTTC.

This clone was counted a single time. One junction end disagrees with the germline gene, perhaps due to a read error. The V call is TRBV7-9, the J call TRBJ2-7, with 7 bases lining up with TRBD1. Germline V gene lookup returns CDR1 SEHNR and CDR2 FQNEAQ (reference sequence). The CDR3 totals 13 residues. The DNA for the CDR3 is TGTTCCAGCAGCTGGGGACAGCCCTACGAGCAGTACTTC. Its translation is CSSSWGQPYEQYF.

This rearrangement joins TRBV5-1 to TRBJ2-5; 12 nucleotides align to TRBD2. The CDR3 sequence is 16 residues long. V was clipped by 4 bases and J by 1 base; unmatched bases: 5. Germline V gene lookup returns CDR1 SGHRS and CDR2 YFSETQ. CDR3 residues: CASSHRTSGAQETQYF. The CDR3 region has the DNA TGCGCCAGCAGCCACCGGACTAGCGGGGCCCAAGAGACCCAGTACTTC. Combining the CDR3 with reference TRBV5-1 and TRBJ2-5 gives the whole variable domain KAGVTQTPRYLIKTRGQQVTLSCSPISGHRSVSWYQQTPGQGLQFLFEYFSETQRNKGNFPGRFSGRQFSNSRSEMNVSTLELGDSALYLCASSHRTSGAQETQYFGPGTRLLVL.

The chain carries TRBV6-4 and TRBJ2-2; D is perhaps TRBD1 (6 bases). Trimming pared 6 bases from V and 4 bases from J, leaving 18 bases between. CDR1 and CDR2 from the germline V gene are MRHNA and SNTAGT. This CDR3 has 16 residues. The CDR3 is CASSHGTLDSTGELFF. In nucleotides, the CDR3 is TGTGCCAGCAGCCACGGGACACTCGATAGCACCGGGGAGCTGTTTTTT.

The J gene is TRBJ1-1, the V gene TRBV20-1; D may be TRBD1 (6 bases). Per germline, CDR1 DFQATT and CDR2 SNEGSKA (reference sequence). The CDR3 covers 11 residues. V was clipped by 4 bases and J by 4 bases, with 7 bases between them. The CDR3 spells CSATGVTEAFF. As DNA, the CDR3 is TGCAGTGCTACAGGGGTCACTGAAGCTTTCTTT.